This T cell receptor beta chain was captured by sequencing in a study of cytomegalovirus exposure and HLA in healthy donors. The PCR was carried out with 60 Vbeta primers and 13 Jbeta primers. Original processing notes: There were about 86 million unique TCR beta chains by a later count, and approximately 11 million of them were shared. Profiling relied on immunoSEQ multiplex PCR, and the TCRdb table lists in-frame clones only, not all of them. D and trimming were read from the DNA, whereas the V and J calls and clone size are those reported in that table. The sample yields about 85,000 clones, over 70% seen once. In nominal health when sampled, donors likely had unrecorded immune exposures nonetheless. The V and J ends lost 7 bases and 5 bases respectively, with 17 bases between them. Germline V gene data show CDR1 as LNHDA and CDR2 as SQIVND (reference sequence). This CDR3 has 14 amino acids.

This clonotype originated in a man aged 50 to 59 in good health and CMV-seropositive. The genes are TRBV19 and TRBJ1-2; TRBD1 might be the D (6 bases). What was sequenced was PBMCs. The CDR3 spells CASTLEQRGYGYTF. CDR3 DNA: TGTGCCAGTACCCTCGAACAGAGGGGGTATGGCTACACCTTC.